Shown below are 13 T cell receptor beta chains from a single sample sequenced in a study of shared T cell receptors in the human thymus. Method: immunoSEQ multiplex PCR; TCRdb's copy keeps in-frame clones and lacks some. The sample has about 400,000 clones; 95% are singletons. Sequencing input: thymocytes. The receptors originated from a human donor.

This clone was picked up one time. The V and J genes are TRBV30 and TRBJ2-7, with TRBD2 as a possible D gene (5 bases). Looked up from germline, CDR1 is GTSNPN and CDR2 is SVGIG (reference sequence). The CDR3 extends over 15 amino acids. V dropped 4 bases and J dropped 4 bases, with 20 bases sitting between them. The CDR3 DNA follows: TGTGCCTGGAAAGGGTCGATACTCGGGAATTACGAGCAGTACTTC. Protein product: CAWKGSILGNYEQYF.

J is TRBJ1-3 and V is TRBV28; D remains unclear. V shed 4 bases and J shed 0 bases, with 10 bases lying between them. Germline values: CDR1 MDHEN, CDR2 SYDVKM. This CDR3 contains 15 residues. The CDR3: CASSSTQLSGNTIYF. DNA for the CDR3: TGTGCCAGCAGTTCGACTCAACTCTCTGGAAACACCATATATTTT. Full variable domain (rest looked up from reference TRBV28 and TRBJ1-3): DVKVTQSSRYLVKRTGEKVFLECVQDMDHENMFWYRQDPGLGLRLIYFSYDVKMKEKGDIPEGYSVSREKKERFSLILESASTNQTSMYLCASSSTQLSGNTIYFGEGSWLTVV.

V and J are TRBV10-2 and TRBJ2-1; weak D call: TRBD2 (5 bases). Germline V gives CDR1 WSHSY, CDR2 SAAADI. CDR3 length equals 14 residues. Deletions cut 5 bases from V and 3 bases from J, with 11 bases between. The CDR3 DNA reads TGCGCCAGCAGTAAGCGGCGGAGCTACAATGAGCAGTTCTTC. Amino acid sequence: CASSKRRSYNEQFF.

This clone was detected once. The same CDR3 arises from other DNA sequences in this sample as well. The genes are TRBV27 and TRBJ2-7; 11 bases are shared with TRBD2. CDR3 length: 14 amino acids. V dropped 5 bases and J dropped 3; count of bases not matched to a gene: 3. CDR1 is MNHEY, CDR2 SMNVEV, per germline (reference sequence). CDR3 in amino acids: CASSLTSGSYEQYF. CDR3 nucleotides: TGTGCCAGCAGTCTCACTAGCGGGAGCTACGAGCAGTACTTC.

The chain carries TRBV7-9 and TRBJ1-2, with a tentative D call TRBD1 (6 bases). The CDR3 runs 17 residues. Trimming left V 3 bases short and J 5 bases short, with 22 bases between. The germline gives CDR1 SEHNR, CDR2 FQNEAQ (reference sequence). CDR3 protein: CASSFIAGAIRGYGYTF. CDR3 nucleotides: TGTGCCAGCAGCTTTATCGCAGGGGCAATAAGAGGGTATGGCTACACCTTC.

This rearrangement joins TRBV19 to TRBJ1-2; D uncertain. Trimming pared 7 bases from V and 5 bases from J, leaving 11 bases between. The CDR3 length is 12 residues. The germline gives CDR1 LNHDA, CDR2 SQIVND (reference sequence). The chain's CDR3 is CASTRSPYGYTF. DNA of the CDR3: TGTGCCAGTACCCGCTCCCCATATGGCTACACCTTC.

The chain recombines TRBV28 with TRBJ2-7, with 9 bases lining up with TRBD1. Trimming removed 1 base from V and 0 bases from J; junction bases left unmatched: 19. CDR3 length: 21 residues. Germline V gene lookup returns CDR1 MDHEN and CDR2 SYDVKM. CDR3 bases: TGTGCCAGCAGTTTATCCTCCGGACAGGGGCGGGCGGGGCCCAGCTCCTACGAGCAGTACTTC. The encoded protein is CASSLSSGQGRAGPSSYEQYF.

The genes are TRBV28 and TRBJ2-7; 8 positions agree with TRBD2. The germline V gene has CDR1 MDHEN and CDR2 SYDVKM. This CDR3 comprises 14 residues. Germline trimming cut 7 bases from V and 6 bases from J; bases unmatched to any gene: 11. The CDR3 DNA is TGTGCCAGCACCAGAGGAGCGGGGGAGTTCGAGCAGTACTTC. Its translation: CASTRGAGEFEQYF.

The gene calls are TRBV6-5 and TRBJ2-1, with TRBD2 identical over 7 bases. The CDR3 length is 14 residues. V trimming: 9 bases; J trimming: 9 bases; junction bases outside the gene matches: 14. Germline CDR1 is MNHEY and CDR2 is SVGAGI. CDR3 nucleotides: TGTGCCAGTCGGGGGGTCCTCCTTTGGGGTGAGCAGTTCTTC. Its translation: CASRGVLLWGEQFF.

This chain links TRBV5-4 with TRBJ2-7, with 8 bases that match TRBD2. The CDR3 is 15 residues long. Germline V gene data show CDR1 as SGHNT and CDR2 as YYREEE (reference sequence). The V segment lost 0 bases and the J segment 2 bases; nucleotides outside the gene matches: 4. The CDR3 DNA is TGTGCCAGCAGCTTGGCGGGAGGGAGGACCTACGAGCAGTACTTC. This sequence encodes CASSLAGGRTYEQYF. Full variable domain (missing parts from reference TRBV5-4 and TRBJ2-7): ETGVTQSPTHLIKTRGQQVTLRCSSQSGHNTVSWYQQALGQGPQFIFQYYREEENGRGNFPPRFSGLQFPNYSSELNVNALELDDSALYLCASSLAGGRTYEQYFGPGTRLTVT.

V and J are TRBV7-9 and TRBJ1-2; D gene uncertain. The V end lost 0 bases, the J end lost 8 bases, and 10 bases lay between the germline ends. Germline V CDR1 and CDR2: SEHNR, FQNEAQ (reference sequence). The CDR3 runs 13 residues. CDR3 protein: CASSLAVHCGYTF. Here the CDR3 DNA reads TGTGCCAGCAGCTTAGCAGTTCATTGCGGCTACACCTTC. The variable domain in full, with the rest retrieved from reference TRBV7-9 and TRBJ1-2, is DTGVSQNPRHKITKRGQNVTFRCDPISEHNRLYWYRQTLGQGPEFLTYFQNEAQLEKSRLLSDRFSAERPKGSFSTLEIQRTEQGDSAMYLCASSLAVHCGYTFGSGTRLTVV.

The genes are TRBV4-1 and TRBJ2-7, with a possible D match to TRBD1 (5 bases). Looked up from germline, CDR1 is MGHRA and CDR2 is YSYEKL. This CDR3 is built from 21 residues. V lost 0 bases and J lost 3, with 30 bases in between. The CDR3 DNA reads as TGCGCCAGCAGCCAAGATATGGGCAGGGTGGGGCTAAATCGAGAAGTCTACGAGCAGTACTTC. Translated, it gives CASSQDMGRVGLNREVYEQYF.

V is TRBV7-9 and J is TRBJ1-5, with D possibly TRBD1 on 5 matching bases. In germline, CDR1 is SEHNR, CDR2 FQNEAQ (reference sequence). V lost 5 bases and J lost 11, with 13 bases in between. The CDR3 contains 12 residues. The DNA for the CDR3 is TGTGCCAGCAGCCAGGGTATCCAGTCCCAGCATTTT. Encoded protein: CASSQGIQSQHF.